This entry lists 27 T cell receptor beta chains sequenced from one sample in a study of regulatory dendritic cells for organ transplantation. The method was immunoSEQ multiplex PCR; TCRdb's version includes in-frame clones alone and lacks a portion of them. This repertoire shows about 34,000 clones, around nine tenths found once; its top ten account for about 0.063%. Sequenced sample: naive CD4+ T cells from blood. Specified subset: CD45RA+ naive T cells. These receptors originate from a human donor in good health.

The chain employs TRBV4-1 and TRBJ1-5; D ambiguous. This CDR3 is 13 amino acids long. CDR1 MGHRA and CDR2 YSYEKL come from the germline V gene. Trimming removed 0 bases at V and 7 bases at J, with 7 bases between. The CDR3 nucleotides read TGCGCCAGCAGCCAAGATGAGGGACAGCCCCAGCATTTT. Its protein is CASSQDEGQPQHF.

A single count supports this clone. The chain is built from TRBV6-1 and TRBJ2-5; possible D gene TRBD1, 7 bases. Germline V gene lookup returns CDR1 MNHNS and CDR2 SASEGT. The CDR3 covers 13 residues. Trimming cost V 4 bases and J 7 bases, with 13 bases left between them. As DNA, the CDR3 is TGTGCCAGCAGTGCAGGGGGGCATAGGACCCAGTACTTC. This gives the protein CASSAGGHRTQYF.

This chain uses TRBV6-5 with TRBJ1-1; no clear D. The V end lost 7 bases, the J end lost 1 base, and 10 bases lay between the germline ends. The CDR3 totals 13 residues. Looked up from germline, CDR1 is MNHEY and CDR2 is SVGAGI. The CDR3 nucleotides are TGTGCCAGCACCGGACGGACGAACACTGAAGCTTTCTTT. It encodes CASTGRTNTEAFF.

The chain couples TRBV5-6 to TRBJ1-5; D is perhaps TRBD1 (5 bases). Per germline, CDR1 SGHDT and CDR2 YYEEEE. The CDR3 runs to 16 residues. Trimming removed 0 bases from V and 1 base from J, with 11 bases in between. Here the CDR3 reads CASSLGGTGSNQPQHF. DNA for the CDR3: TGTGCCAGCAGCTTGGGAGGGACCGGAAGCAATCAGCCCCAGCATTTT.

The table lists this clone with a count of one. The chain links TRBV7-2 to TRBJ2-3, with D unresolved. The CDR3 spans 15 residues. Germline V lookup: CDR1 SGHTA, CDR2 FQGNSA. The germline V and J ends were trimmed by 3 bases and 3 bases, with 13 bases remaining between them. The CDR3 spells CASSLNYPKTDTQYF. In DNA, the CDR3 is TGTGCCAGCAGCTTGAACTACCCGAAAACAGATACGCAGTATTTT.

Only one count was recorded for this clone. The rearrangement links TRBV7-9 to TRBJ2-7; 7 bases fit TRBD2. This CDR3 has 16 residues. Germline CDR1 and CDR2: SEHNR and FQNEAQ (reference sequence). The V and J ends lost 1 base and 0 bases, in that order; junction bases with no gene match: 6. The CDR3 DNA sequence: TGTGCCAGCAGCTTAGATCTAGCGGAGTTCTCCTACGAGCAGTACTTC. The encoded protein is CASSLDLAEFSYEQYF.

The chain couples TRBV6-1 to TRBJ1-2, with a possible D match to TRBD1 (5 bases). Germline values: CDR1 MNHNS, CDR2 SASEGT. With 8 bases removed from V and 5 bases from J, the gap between germline ends came to 18 bases. This CDR3 comprises 14 residues. CDR3 DNA: TGTGCCAGCCCAAAGGGGAGGGGAAGGTATGGCTACACCTTC. It specifies CASPKGRGRYGYTF.

The CDR3: CASRGGPNTDTQYF. The CDR3 DNA sequence: TGTGCCAGCCGGGGTGGCCCGAACACAGATACGCAGTATTTT. The V and J genes are TRBV5-4 and TRBJ2-3; perhaps TRBD2 as D (5 bases). The V end lost 7 bases, the J end lost 2 bases, and 14 bases lay between the germline ends. The germline V gene has CDR1 SGHNT and CDR2 YYREEE (reference sequence). The CDR3 is 14 amino acids.

In its sample, this clone was seen once. The chain carries TRBV19 and TRBJ1-3; the D gene is possibly TRBD1 (5 bases). V lost 5 bases and J lost 0, with 11 bases in between. In germline, CDR1 is LNHDA, CDR2 SQIVND (reference sequence). The CDR3 has 15 residues. As DNA, the CDR3 is TGTGCCAGTAGTTTGGGACGGAGCTCTGGAAACACCATATATTTT. It encodes CASSLGRSSGNTIYF.

The rearrangement links TRBV4-3 to TRBJ1-3; no clear D. The germline V gene has CDR1 LGHNA and CDR2 YSLEER. This CDR3 comprises 14 residues. V was pared by 5 bases and J by 1 base, with 9 bases between. The chain's CDR3 is CASSAVLSGNTIYF. The CDR3 nucleotides read TGCGCCAGCAGCGCCGTTCTATCTGGAAACACCATATATTTT.

V gene TRBV6-1 combines with J gene TRBJ2-7; D gene ambiguous. Trimming removed 6 bases at V and 3 bases at J, with 15 bases between. In germline, CDR1 is MNHNS, CDR2 SASEGT. The CDR3 length is 14 residues. The CDR3 bases are TGTGCCAGCAGCAACGGACGAAATCTCTACGAGCAGTACTTC. Its protein is CASSNGRNLYEQYF.

This clone was seen only once. The gene calls are TRBV2 and TRBJ2-5; possible D gene TRBD1, 6 bases. Trimming removed 8 bases from V and 5 bases from J, with 15 bases in between. Germline CDR1 SNHLY, CDR2 FYNNEI. CDR3 length equals 13 residues. The CDR3 DNA is TGTGCCAGCTCCGGAGACAGGCTGGAGACCCAGTACTTC. It translates to CASSGDRLETQYF.

The CDR3 here is CAWSRQGAGYGYTF. CDR3 bases: TGTGCCTGGAGTCGACAGGGGGCTGGCTATGGCTACACCTTC. The rearrangement uses TRBV30 and TRBJ1-2; 10 positions match TRBD1. CDR3 length: 14 amino acids. Germline V gene sequence: CDR1 GTSNPN, CDR2 SVGIG (reference sequence). After removal of 2 bases from V and 4 bases from J, the junction contained 4 bases not matched to a gene.

V gene TRBV28 combines with J gene TRBJ1-2; D possibly corresponds to TRBD1 (5 bases). The CDR3 runs 17 residues. Trimming cost V 6 bases and J 4 bases, with 24 bases left between them. CDR1 is MDHEN, CDR2 SYDVKM, per germline. CDR3 bases: TGTGCCAGCAGGATTACGGGACCTGGGGGTGCACTCTATGGCTACACCTTC. This sequence encodes CASRITGPGGALYGYTF.

The chain has TRBV29-1 and TRBJ1-1; 9 bases map to TRBD1. CDR3 length equals 12 residues. The germline CDR1 and CDR2 sequences are SQVTM and ANQGSEA. Losses at the gene ends were 6 bases for V and 7 bases for J; bases not matched to a gene: 6. The CDR3 nucleotides read TGCAGCGTGGGGACAGGGTTTAGTGAAGCTTTCTTT. It translates to CSVGTGFSEAFF. Looking up the rest from reference TRBV29-1 and TRBJ1-1 gives the full variable domain: SAVISQKPSRDICQRGTSLTIQCQVDSQVTMMFWYRQQPGQSLTLIATANQGSEATYESGFVIDKFPISRPNLTFSTLTVSNMSPEDSSIYLCSVGTGFSEAFFGQGTRLTVV.

The rearrangement joins TRBV19 to TRBJ2-7; 9 bases are shared with TRBD1. The V and J ends lost 3 bases and 3 bases, in that order; junction bases with no gene match: 6. The CDR3 totals 15 residues. The germline CDR1 and CDR2 sequences are LNHDA and SQIVND (reference sequence). As DNA, the CDR3 is TGTGCCAGTAGTATTCCCGGGACAGGGATCTACGAGCAGTACTTC. Translating it yields CASSIPGTGIYEQYF.

This clone has just a few counts. The chain carries TRBV7-2 and TRBJ1-5; D gene ambiguous. This CDR3 region has 15 residues. The V gene's germline CDR1 is SGHTA and CDR2 FQGNSA. Trimming left V 0 bases short and J 0 bases short, with 6 bases between. The CDR3 region is CASSLAGYSNQPQHF. CDR3 coding DNA: TGTGCCAGCAGCTTAGCGGGGTATAGCAATCAGCCCCAGCATTTT.

The chain recombines TRBV28 with TRBJ2-1, with D unresolved. Germline V gene data show CDR1 as MDHEN and CDR2 as SYDVKM. Trimming cost V 1 base and J 0 bases, with 10 bases left between them. This CDR3 has 16 amino acids. Here the CDR3 reads CASSLFTRSSYNEQFF. The CDR3 nucleotides read TGTGCCAGCAGTTTATTTACACGAAGCTCCTACAATGAGCAGTTCTTC.

The chain recombines TRBV18 with TRBJ2-2; 7 bases match TRBD1. The ends lost 1 base at V and 0 bases at J; junction bases unmatched: 2. Germline V gene sequence: CDR1 KGHSH, CDR2 LQKENI. The CDR3 is 16 residues long. The CDR3 DNA reads as TGTGCCAGCTCACCACAAGGGACAGCGAACACCGGGGAGCTGTTTTTT. The encoded protein is CASSPQGTANTGELFF.

The chain couples TRBV28 to TRBJ1-6, with 10 bases identical to TRBD1. Germline V gene lookup returns CDR1 MDHEN and CDR2 SYDVKM. The length of the CDR3 is 14 residues. Trimming took 7 bases from V and 9 from J; bases not matched to a gene: 6. As DNA, the CDR3 is TGTGCCAGCATTCAAGGGACAGGGGTTTCACCCCTCCACTTT. The encoded protein is CASIQGTGVSPLHF.

V is TRBV7-9 and J is TRBJ2-3; no clear D. CDR3 length equals 15 residues. Germline values: CDR1 SEHNR, CDR2 FQNEAQ (reference sequence). The germline V and J ends were trimmed by 5 bases and 1 base, with 13 bases remaining between them. As DNA, the CDR3 is TGTGCCAGCAGCCAATTAAGAGTCGGCACAGATACGCAGTATTTT. Translating gives CASSQLRVGTDTQYF.

The rearrangement uses TRBV27 and TRBJ2-7, with TRBD2 as a possible D gene (6 bases). The germline V gene has CDR1 MNHEY and CDR2 SMNVEV (reference sequence). Deletions cut 3 bases from V and 2 bases from J, with 11 bases between. The CDR3 consists of 14 residues. The CDR3, as DNA: TGTGCCAGCAGTTTGGGTAGCGGAACCTACGAGCAGTACTTC. As protein: CASSLGSGTYEQYF.

This clone showed up just a few times. The chain couples TRBV4-2 to TRBJ1-1; 8 bases are shared with TRBD1. Per germline, CDR1 LGHNA and CDR2 YNFKEQ. The V gene end was trimmed by 4 bases and the J gene end by 1 base; junction bases not matched to a gene: 8. This CDR3 spans 16 amino acids. The CDR3 is CASSRDGGQGNTEAFF. The CDR3, as DNA: TGTGCCAGCAGCCGAGACGGCGGACAGGGGAACACTGAAGCTTTCTTT.

J is TRBJ2-7 and V is TRBV19; D is ambiguous. Germline V gene data show CDR1 as LNHDA and CDR2 as SQIVND (reference sequence). V lost 5 bases, J lost 3 bases, and 14 bases lay in between. This CDR3 contains 14 residues. The CDR3 reads CASSGLERSYEQYF. In DNA, the CDR3 is TGTGCCAGTAGTGGATTAGAACGGAGCTACGAGCAGTACTTC.

The V gene is TRBV2, the J gene TRBJ2-1; D ambiguous. The CDR3 contains 12 residues. The germline V gene encodes CDR1 SNHLY and CDR2 FYNNEI. The V end was cut by 6 bases, the J end by 6 bases, with 9 bases between. The CDR3 region is CASSLLGNEQFF. CDR3 DNA sequence: TGTGCCAGCAGCCTGCTTGGCAATGAGCAGTTCTTC.

The V and J genes are TRBV15 and TRBJ2-7; 11 bases line up with TRBD1. The ends lost 0 bases at V and 3 bases at J; junction bases unmatched: 7. Per germline, CDR1 LNHNV and CDR2 YYDKDF (reference sequence). The CDR3 length is 17 residues. The CDR3 loop reads CATSRDFVGTGGYEQYF. CDR3 coding DNA: TGTGCCACCAGCAGAGATTTTGTTGGGACAGGGGGCTACGAGCAGTACTTC. Together with reference TRBV15 and TRBJ2-7, the CDR3 gives the full variable domain: DAMVIQNPRYQVTQFGKPVTLSCSQTLNHNVMYWYQQKSSQAPKLLFHYYDKDFNNEADTPDNFQSRRPNTSFCFLDIRSPGLGDTAMYLCATSRDFVGTGGYEQYFGPGTRLTVT.

This clone has more than one count but fewer than ten. CDR3 coding DNA: TGTGCCAGCAGCCCAGGGGGTCCCTATGGCTACACCTTC. Its protein product is CASSPGGPYGYTF. V gene TRBV6-5 combines with J gene TRBJ1-2; 7 positions agree with TRBD1. Germline trimming cut 6 bases from V and 4 bases from J; bases unmatched to any gene: 5. The CDR3 has 13 amino acids. Germline loops: CDR1 MNHEY, CDR2 SVGAGI.